Shown below are 27 T cell receptor beta chains from a single sample sequenced in a study of blood T cell repertoires in COVID-19. The assay was immunoSEQ multiplex PCR, and TCRdb's table has in-frame clones only and misses some. The sample has about 150,000 clones; approximately 80% are singletons. The specimen was peripheral blood. The receptors derive from a human donor in a cohort sampled during active COVID-19.

The V call is TRBV9, the J call TRBJ2-2; 9 bases agree with TRBD2. CDR1 and CDR2 from the germline V gene are SGDLS and YYNGEE. Germline trimming cut 3 bases from V and 0 bases from J; bases unmatched to any gene: 3. The CDR3 has 16 residues. CDR3: CASSAASGANTGELFF. The CDR3 DNA follows: TGTGCCAGCAGCGCAGCTAGCGGGGCGAACACCGGGGAGCTGTTTTTT.

The genes are TRBV14 and TRBJ2-1, with D unresolved. The CDR3 has 17 amino acids. The germline V gene has CDR1 SGHDN and CDR2 FVKESK. The ends were cut back, 2 bases at V and 0 bases at J, with 14 bases in the middle. In DNA form, the CDR3 reads TGTGCCAGCAGCCAAAAGGAAAGGCGGAACTCCTACAATGAGCAGTTCTTC. The encoded protein is CASSQKERRNSYNEQFF. The variable domain in full, with the rest retrieved from reference TRBV14 and TRBJ2-1, is EAGVTQFPSHSVIEKGQTVTLRCDPISGHDNLYWYRRVMGKEIKFLLHFVKESKQDESGMPNNRFLAERTGGTYSTLKVQPAELEDSGVYFCASSQKERRNSYNEQFFGPGTRLTVL.

The chain is built from TRBV5-6 and TRBJ1-4; the match to TRBD1 covers 9 bases. CDR3 length: 18 amino acids. V lost 4 bases to trimming and J lost 8 bases; unmatched junction nucleotides: 18. Germline V CDR1 and CDR2: SGHDT, YYEEEE. The CDR3 loop is CASSVRDRVVVGGEKLFF. The CDR3 nucleotides read TGTGCCAGCAGCGTCCGGGACAGGGTTGTAGTCGGTGGCGAAAAACTGTTTTTT.

This chain joins TRBV7-6 and TRBJ2-6; TRBD1 aligns across 8 bases. V lost 1 base, J lost 4 bases, and 3 bases stayed unmatched. There are 16 residues in the CDR3. The germline gives CDR1 SGHVS, CDR2 FNYEAQ. The CDR3 nucleotides read TGTGCCAGCAGCTTAGTCCAGGGGGCAGGGGCCAACGTCCTGACTTTC. Its translation is CASSLVQGAGANVLTF.

The chain couples TRBV12-3 or TRBV12-4 to TRBJ1-2; D call uncertain. The ends were cut back, 3 bases at V and 10 bases at J, with 9 bases in the middle. The CDR3 length is 11 residues. CDR3: CASSLGPDYTF. The CDR3 bases are TGTGCCAGCAGTTTGGGCCCGGACTACACCTTC.

The chain is built from TRBV2 and TRBJ2-7; tentatively, D is TRBD2 (7 bases). V was trimmed by 6 bases and J by 3 bases, leaving 18 bases between them. Per the germline V gene, CDR1 is SNHLY and CDR2 is FYNNEI. This CDR3 has 15 amino acids. Here the CDR3 DNA reads TGTGCCAGCAGCGCTTCAAAGGGGGGGATCTACGAGCAGTACTTC. Its protein is CASSASKGGIYEQYF.

This chain links TRBV11-2 with TRBJ2-7; D might be TRBD1 (6 bases). This CDR3 region has 15 residues. The germline V gene encodes CDR1 SGHAT and CDR2 FQNNGV. V lost 3 bases and J lost 1, with 13 bases in between. CDR3 in amino acids: CASSFEAGVSYEQYF. The CDR3 bases are TGTGCCAGCAGCTTTGAGGCAGGGGTGTCCTACGAGCAGTACTTC.

The sample holds one count of this clone. The V gene is TRBV2, the J gene TRBJ1-5; D is perhaps TRBD1 (5 bases). Germline values: CDR1 SNHLY, CDR2 FYNNEI. CDR3 size: 13 residues. V shed 6 bases and J shed 7 bases, with 13 bases lying between them. The CDR3 sequence: CASRTGGDQPQHF. The CDR3 DNA is TGTGCCAGCAGAACCGGGGGAGACCAGCCCCAGCATTTT.

J is TRBJ2-7 and V is TRBV18; 8 nucleotides line up with TRBD1. Trimming at V came to 6 bases and at J to 7 bases, leaving 8 bases not matched to a gene. The germline CDR1 and CDR2 sequences are KGHSH and LQKENI. This CDR3 is built from 13 residues. The CDR3 coding sequence is TGTGCCAGCTCGTCCTCAGGGGGCGGGGAGCAGTACTTC. It is translated as CASSSSGGGEQYF. The variable domain in full, with the rest retrieved from reference TRBV18 and TRBJ2-7, is NAGVMQNPRHLVRRRGQEARLRCSPMKGHSHVYWYRQLPEEGLKFMVYLQKENIIDESGMPKERFSAEFPKEGPSILRIQQVVRGDSAAYFCASSSSGGGEQYFGPGTRLTVT.

CDR3 bases: TGTGCCAGTAGCCCGGGGGGGGGCACCGGGGAGCTGTTTTTT. Its protein product is CASSPGGGTGELFF. This chain links TRBV19 with TRBJ2-2, with 8 bases matching TRBD2. This CDR3 spans 14 amino acids. Trimming took 6 bases from V and 4 from J; bases not matched to a gene: 4. CDR1 and CDR2 (germline): LNHDA, SQIVND (reference sequence).

The chain has TRBV15 and TRBJ1-2; D possibly corresponds to TRBD1 (6 bases). This CDR3 region has 13 residues. The germline V gene encodes CDR1 LNHNV and CDR2 YYDKDF (reference sequence). Trimming took off 5 bases at V and 6 bases at J, with 13 bases between the two ends. CDR3 in amino acids: CATSAHDRHGYTF. DNA for the CDR3: TGTGCCACCAGCGCCCACGACAGGCATGGCTACACCTTC.

This chain uses TRBV6-5 with TRBJ1-6; possible D gene TRBD1, 5 bases. The ends were cut back, 0 bases at V and 8 bases at J, with 14 bases in the middle. CDR3 size: 16 residues. CDR1 and CDR2 from the germline V gene are MNHEY and SVGAGI. CDR3 region: CASSYSITGGDSPLHF. As DNA, the CDR3 is TGTGCCAGCAGTTACTCGATAACGGGGGGGGATTCACCCCTCCACTTT.

This clone was counted only a few times. This chain links TRBV6-5 with TRBJ1-5; 7 bases map to TRBD1. The CDR3 has 12 amino acids. J gave up 3 bases and V 8 bases, and 1 base lay outside the gene matches. Germline V gene data show CDR1 as MNHEY and CDR2 as SVGAGI. DNA of the CDR3: TGTGCCAGCGGACAGGACAATCAGCCCCAGCATTTT. Amino acids: CASGQDNQPQHF.

This clone was detected only once. This sequence joins TRBV19 and TRBJ1-1; the match to TRBD1 covers 7 bases. The CDR3 spans 15 residues. Germline V gives CDR1 LNHDA, CDR2 SQIVND (reference sequence). The junction had 17 bases not matched to a gene; V was cut back by 10 bases and J by 6 bases. The CDR3 spells CATMKRTGLTSEAFF. The CDR3 nucleotides read TGTGCCACTATGAAACGGACAGGTCTCACTTCTGAAGCTTTCTTT.

This clone was seen once. The rearrangement uses TRBV9 and TRBJ2-4; TRBD1 matches at 9 bases. V gave up 0 bases and J gave up 7 bases; unmatched junction bases: 5. Germline V gene lookup returns CDR1 SGDLS and CDR2 YYNGEE. The CDR3 runs to 15 residues. CDR3 DNA: TGTGCCAGCAGCGTAGACGGGACAGGGCTTAACATTCAGTACTTC. It specifies CASSVDGTGLNIQYF.

The V gene is TRBV5-1, the J gene TRBJ1-1; 7 bases map to TRBD1. With V trimmed by 3 bases and J by 3 bases, 2 bases remained unmatched. Germline CDR1 and CDR2: SGHRS and YFSETQ. This CDR3 has 13 amino acids. This CDR3 reads CASSSRGDTEAFF. In DNA form, the CDR3 reads TGCGCCAGCAGCTCCAGGGGGGACACTGAAGCTTTCTTT.

A single count supports this clone. The gene calls are TRBV5-1 and TRBJ2-1; D perhaps matches TRBD2 (5 bases). V was pared by 2 bases and J by 1 base, with 10 bases between. Germline V gene data show CDR1 as SGHRS and CDR2 as YFSETQ. This CDR3 contains 15 residues. In DNA form, the CDR3 reads TGCGCCAGCAGCTTCCAAACGGGATCCTACAATGAGCAGTTCTTC. This encodes CASSFQTGSYNEQFF.

V usage is TRBV2 and J usage is TRBJ1-1; no firm D call. This CDR3 has 13 residues. Trimming took 1 base from V and 8 from J, leaving 11 bases between them. Germline loops: CDR1 SNHLY, CDR2 FYNNEI. CDR3 amino acids: CASSEGAYGEAFF. CDR3 nucleotides: TGTGCCAGCAGTGAAGGTGCCTACGGGGAAGCTTTCTTT.

V gene TRBV30 combines with J gene TRBJ1-3; unclear D gene. Between the trimmed V and J ends, which lost 4 bases and 2 bases, there was a span of 6 bases. This CDR3 region has 12 residues. Germline V CDR1 and CDR2: GTSNPN, SVGIG (reference sequence). DNA for the CDR3: TGTGCCTGGAAGAGGGCTGGAAACACCATATATTTT. Its protein is CAWKRAGNTIYF. Full variable domain (remainder filled in from reference TRBV30 and TRBJ1-3): SQTIHQWPATLVQPVGSPLSLECTVEGTSNPNLYWYRQAAGRGLQLLFYSVGIGQISSEVPQNLSASRPQDRQFILSSKKLLLSDSGFYLCAWKRAGNTIYFGEGSWLTVV.

The chain links TRBV19 to TRBJ2-3; D gene ambiguous. Trimming removed 4 bases from V and 2 bases from J, with 16 bases in between. In germline, CDR1 is LNHDA, CDR2 SQIVND (reference sequence). The CDR3 has 16 residues. CDR3: CASSTTPLLSTDTQYF. The CDR3 DNA follows: TGTGCCAGTAGTACTACCCCCCTCCTATCCACAGATACGCAGTATTTT.

The chain couples TRBV24-1 to TRBJ2-7; no definite D call. Trimming shortened V by 1 base and J by 4 bases, and 7 bases separated the two germline ends. CDR3 length: 13 amino acids. CDR1 is KGHDR, CDR2 SFDVKD, per germline. CDR3 DNA: TGTGCCACCAGTGATTTTTCCTCTTACGAGCAGTACTTC. It encodes CATSDFSSYEQYF.

The gene calls are TRBV6-5 and TRBJ2-7, with D possibly being TRBD1 (5 bases). The CDR3 covers 15 residues. Germline V gene sequence: CDR1 MNHEY, CDR2 SVGAGI. Trimming stripped 5 bases from V and 3 bases from J, with 17 bases between. CDR3 residues: CASSRTLGANYEQYV. DNA for the CDR3: TGTGCCAGCAGTCGGACCCTAGGGGCTAACTACGAGCAGTACGTC.

This clone was seen just once. J is TRBJ2-5 and V is TRBV6-6, with a tentative D call TRBD2 (6 bases). V was pared by 2 bases and J by 3 bases, with 13 bases between. CDR1 is MNHNY, CDR2 SVGAGI, per germline (reference sequence). The CDR3 loop spans 15 amino acids. CDR3 nucleotide sequence: TGTGCCAGCAGTTACCGGCGGGGCGGAGAAGAGACCCAGTACTTC. Translated: CASSYRRGGEETQYF.

CDR3: CASSNHPQGTHYGYTF. The CDR3 DNA sequence: TGTGCCAGCAGCAATCACCCGCAGGGGACACACTATGGCTACACCTTC. The chain uses TRBV11-1 and TRBJ1-2, with D possibly being TRBD1 (6 bases). Germline lookup yields CDR1 SGHAT and CDR2 FQDESV (reference sequence). V was shortened by 5 bases and J by 3 bases, with 19 bases between the two germline ends. This CDR3 has 16 residues.

The CDR3: CATSRELGQGISGANVLTF. In DNA, the CDR3 is TGTGCCACCAGCAGAGAGTTAGGGCAGGGGATCTCTGGGGCCAACGTCCTGACTTTC. The chain is built from TRBV15 and TRBJ2-6, with D possibly being TRBD1 (6 bases). This CDR3 is built from 19 residues. From germline, CDR1 is LNHNV and CDR2 YYDKDF (reference sequence). V was pared by 0 bases and J by 0 bases, with 15 bases between.

The chain combines TRBV30 with TRBJ2-2; D possibly corresponds to TRBD2 (6 bases). The CDR3 is 14 residues long. V lost 5 bases and J lost 0, with 10 bases in between. CDR1 is GTSNPN and CDR2 is SVGIG in the germline V gene (reference sequence). CDR3 in DNA: TGTGCCTGGGCCGGGACTCCGAACACCGGGGAGCTGTTTTTT. Amino acids: CAWAGTPNTGELFF.

V usage is TRBV9 and J usage is TRBJ2-1; 10 nucleotides align to TRBD2. Germline CDR1 is SGDLS and CDR2 is YYNGEE. This CDR3 is 17 amino acids long. J gave up 2 bases and V 2 bases, and 7 bases lay outside the gene matches. This CDR3 is CASSVLAGGTPYNEQFF. The CDR3 DNA reads as TGTGCCAGCAGCGTTTTAGCGGGGGGCACCCCCTACAATGAGCAGTTCTTC. Full variable domain (rest looked up from reference TRBV9 and TRBJ2-1): DSGVTQTPKHLITATGQRVTLRCSPRSGDLSVYWYQQSLDQGLQFLIQYYNGEERAKGNILERFSAQQFPDLHSELNLSSLELGDSALYFCASSVLAGGTPYNEQFFGPGTRLTVL.